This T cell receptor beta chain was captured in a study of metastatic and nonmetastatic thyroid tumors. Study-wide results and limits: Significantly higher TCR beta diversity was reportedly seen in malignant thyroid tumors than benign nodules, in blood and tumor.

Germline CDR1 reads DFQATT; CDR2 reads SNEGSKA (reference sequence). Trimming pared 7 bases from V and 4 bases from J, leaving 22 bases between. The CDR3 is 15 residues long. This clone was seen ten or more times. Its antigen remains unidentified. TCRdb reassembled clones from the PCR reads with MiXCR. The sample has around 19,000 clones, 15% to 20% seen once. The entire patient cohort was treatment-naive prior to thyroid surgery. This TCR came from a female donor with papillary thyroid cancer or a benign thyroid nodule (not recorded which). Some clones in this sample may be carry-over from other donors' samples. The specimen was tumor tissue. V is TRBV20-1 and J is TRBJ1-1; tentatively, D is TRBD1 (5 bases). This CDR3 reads CSVKTGGGVGTEAFF. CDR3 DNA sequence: TGCAGTGTCAAAACCGGGGGGGGAGTCGGCACTGAAGCTTTCTTT.